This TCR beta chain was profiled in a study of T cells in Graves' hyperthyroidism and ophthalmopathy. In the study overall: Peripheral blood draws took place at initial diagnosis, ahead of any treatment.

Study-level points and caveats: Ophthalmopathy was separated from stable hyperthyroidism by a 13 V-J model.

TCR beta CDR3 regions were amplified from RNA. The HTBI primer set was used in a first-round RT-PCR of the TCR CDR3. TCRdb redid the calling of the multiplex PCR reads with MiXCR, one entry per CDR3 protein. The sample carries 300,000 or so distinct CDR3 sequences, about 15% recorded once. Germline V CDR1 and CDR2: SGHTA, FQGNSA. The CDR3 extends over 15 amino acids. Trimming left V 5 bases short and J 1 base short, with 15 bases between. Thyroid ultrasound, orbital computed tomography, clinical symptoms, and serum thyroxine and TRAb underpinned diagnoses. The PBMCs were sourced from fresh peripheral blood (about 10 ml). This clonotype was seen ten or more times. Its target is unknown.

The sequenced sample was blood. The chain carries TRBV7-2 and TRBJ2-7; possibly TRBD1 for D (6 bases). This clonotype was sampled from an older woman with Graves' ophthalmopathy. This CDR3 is CASSPGGQQSYEQYF. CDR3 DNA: TGTGCCAGCAGCCCGGGTGGACAGCAGTCCTACGAGCAGTACTTC. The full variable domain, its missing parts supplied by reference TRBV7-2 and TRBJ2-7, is GAGVSQSPSNKVTEKGKDVELRCDPISGHTALYWYRQSLGQGLEFLIYFQGNSAPDKSGLPSDRFSAERTGGSVSTLTIQRTQQEDSAVYLCASSPGGQQSYEQYFGPGTRLTVT.